The 32 T cell receptor beta chains given below trace back to one sample, sequenced in a study of cytomegalovirus exposure and HLA in healthy donors. PCR was performed using 60 Vbeta and 13 Jbeta primers. The repertoire was sequenced with immunoSEQ multiplex PCR; TCRdb's copy has only in-frame clones and lacks some. The repertoire holds about 130,000 clones, with approximately 70% as singletons. Sample: PBMCs. These receptors all come from a human donor in good health.

The CDR3 nucleotides are TGTGCCAGCAGCTTGGCTAGCGGGAGTGCCGGGGAGCTGTTTTTT. Encoded protein: CASSLASGSAGELFF. The chain links TRBV5-4 to TRBJ2-2; 10 bases are a match to TRBD2. Germline V lookup: CDR1 SGHNT, CDR2 YYREEE (reference sequence). Trimming took 0 bases from V and 6 from J; bases not matched to a gene: 2. This CDR3 region has 15 residues.

This sequence joins TRBV28 and TRBJ2-1; D gene ambiguous. Germline V gene sequence: CDR1 MDHEN, CDR2 SYDVKM. The CDR3 sequence is 11 residues long. Deletions cut 3 bases from V and 8 bases from J, with 5 bases between. The CDR3 DNA reads as TGTGCCAGCAGTTTTGGCCATGAGCAGTTCTTC. Protein: CASSFGHEQFF.

This chain joins TRBV5-1 and TRBJ2-2, with unresolved D. Trimming shortened V by 7 bases and J by 1 base, and 11 bases separated the two germline ends. The germline V gene encodes CDR1 SGHRS and CDR2 YFSETQ. The CDR3 contains 14 residues. The chain's CDR3 is CASRPGQNTGELFF. The CDR3 nucleotides are TGCGCCAGCCGTCCGGGTCAGAACACCGGGGAGCTGTTTTTT.

The chain couples TRBV9 to TRBJ1-6; unclear D gene. The V gene's germline CDR1 is SGDLS and CDR2 YYNGEE. Trimming removed 3 bases from V and 8 bases from J, with 12 bases in between. The CDR3 runs to 14 residues. The CDR3: CASSAPEGDSPLHF. The CDR3 DNA is TGTGCCAGCAGCGCCCCCGAGGGAGATTCACCCCTCCACTTT.

This chain joins TRBV28 and TRBJ1-5, with 7 bases aligning to TRBD1. CDR3 length: 20 amino acids. The J segment lost 4 bases and the V segment lost 1 base, leaving 19 bases of the junction unmatched. Germline CDR1 and CDR2: MDHEN and SYDVKM. CDR3 region: CASSLFPRTGASIYNQPQHF. The CDR3 coding sequence is TGTGCCAGCAGTTTATTCCCCCGGACAGGAGCTTCCATCTATAATCAGCCCCAGCATTTT. The full variable domain, completed using reference TRBV28 and TRBJ1-5, is DVKVTQSSRYLVKRTGEKVFLECVQDMDHENMFWYRQDPGLGLRLIYFSYDVKMKEKGDIPEGYSVSREKKERFSLILESASTNQTSMYLCASSLFPRTGASIYNQPQHFGDGTRLSIL.

Only a few counts were recorded for this clone. The chain combines TRBV19 with TRBJ1-2; the match to TRBD1 covers 8 bases. V dropped 4 bases and J dropped 7; count of bases not matched to a gene: 14. CDR1 is LNHDA, CDR2 SQIVND, per germline (reference sequence). The CDR3 length is 16 residues. CDR3 residues: CASSTGQGRNAGGYTF. For the CDR3, the DNA is TGTGCCAGTAGTACAGGACAGGGACGGAATGCAGGTGGCTACACCTTC.

A few counts support this clone. The chain has TRBV21-1 and TRBJ2-7; the table assigns TRBD2, which was not confirmed against the DNA. TRBV21-1 is flagged as a pseudogene. The CDR3 is made up of 16 amino acids. CDR3 nucleotide sequence: TGTGCCAGCAGCAAACGGAGAACTCATCGCTCCTACGAGCAGTACTTC. It codes for CASSKRRTHRSYEQYF.

This clone occurred a few times. The chain carries TRBV9 and TRBJ2-1; D ambiguous. V shed 4 bases and J shed 8 bases, with 10 bases lying between them. CDR1 is SGDLS and CDR2 is YYNGEE in the germline V gene. The CDR3 sequence is 12 residues long. This CDR3 is CASSLSRDEQFF. The CDR3 DNA is TGTGCCAGCAGCCTCAGCCGGGATGAGCAGTTCTTC.

J is TRBJ2-1 and V is TRBV2; 11 bases are a match to TRBD2. Trimming cost V 9 bases and J 4 bases; bases outside gene matches: 17. This CDR3 is 18 amino acids long. Germline V gene data show CDR1 as SNHLY and CDR2 as FYNNEI. CDR3 sequence (DNA): TGTGCCAGTTCTAACCGACTAGCGGGATCGCCTCTTTACAATGAGCAGTTCTTC. This gives the protein CASSNRLAGSPLYNEQFF.

This rearrangement joins TRBV9 to TRBJ2-3; tentative D call: TRBD2 (6 bases). The V end was cut by 0 bases, the J end by 2 bases, with 10 bases between. The CDR3 runs 15 residues. Germline CDR1 reads SGDLS; CDR2 reads YYNGEE. The CDR3 DNA sequence: TGTGCCAGCAGCGTAGCGGGAGACGTCACAGATACGCAGTATTTT. Translation: CASSVAGDVTDTQYF. The whole variable domain, filled in from reference TRBV9 and TRBJ2-3, reads DSGVTQTPKHLITATGQRVTLRCSPRSGDLSVYWYQQSLDQGLQFLIQYYNGEERAKGNILERFSAQQFPDLHSELNLSSLELGDSALYFCASSVAGDVTDTQYFGPGTRLTVL.

The chain couples TRBV5-1 to TRBJ2-1; 10 nucleotides align to TRBD2. The CDR3 spans 16 residues. The V segment lost 5 bases and the J segment 5 bases; nucleotides outside the gene matches: 10. Germline-derived CDR1 and CDR2 are SGHRS and YFSETQ. This chain's CDR3 is CASRGPGTSADNEQFF. CDR3 in DNA: TGCGCCAGCAGGGGACCCGGGACTAGCGCTGACAATGAGCAGTTCTTC. Together with reference TRBV5-1 and TRBJ2-1, the CDR3 gives the full variable domain: KAGVTQTPRYLIKTRGQQVTLSCSPISGHRSVSWYQQTPGQGLQFLFEYFSETQRNKGNFPGRFSGRQFSNSRSEMNVSTLELGDSALYLCASRGPGTSADNEQFFGPGTRLTVL.

The rearrangement links TRBV5-8 to TRBJ2-1; 9 bases fit TRBD2. Looked up from germline, CDR1 is SGHTS and CDR2 is YDEGEE. The V and J ends lost 4 bases and 6 bases, in that order; junction bases with no gene match: 11. The CDR3 has 16 amino acids. The DNA of the CDR3 is TGTGCCAGCAGCGCCGCAGCGGGAGGCGTCCTCAATGAGCAGTTCTTC. This gives the protein CASSAAAGGVLNEQFF.

V gene TRBV12-2 combines with J gene TRBJ2-2; the table assigns TRBD2, which was not confirmed against the DNA. TRBV12-2 is given as a pseudogene. The CDR3 loop spans 15 amino acids. The CDR3 sequence is CASRLVSSGTGELFF. CDR3 sequence (DNA): TGTGCAAGTCGCTTAGTTAGCAGTGGCACCGGGGAGCTGTTTTTT.

The DNA for the CDR3 is TGTGCCAGCAGTCCCGCGAGCACAGATACGCAGTATTTT. Residues: CASSPASTDTQYF. V is TRBV2 and J is TRBJ2-3, with D unresolved. Deletions cut 5 bases from V and 0 bases from J, with 6 bases between. The CDR3 consists of 13 residues. CDR1 SNHLY and CDR2 FYNNEI come from the germline V gene.

This clone appeared a few times. The chain carries TRBV19 and TRBJ1-1, with D possibly matching TRBD1 (6 bases). Trimming removed 4 bases from V and 3 bases from J, with 21 bases in between. Looked up from germline, CDR1 is LNHDA and CDR2 is SQIVND (reference sequence). This CDR3 comprises 17 residues. The CDR3 is CASSTPPGTGPYTEAFF. CDR3 bases: TGTGCCAGTAGTACCCCTCCAGGCACAGGGCCCTACACTGAAGCTTTCTTT.

V and J are TRBV18 and TRBJ1-5; the match to TRBD1 covers 9 bases. The CDR3 has 16 residues. Germline lookup yields CDR1 KGHSH and CDR2 LQKENI. After removal of 5 bases from V and 5 bases from J, the junction contained 10 bases not matched to a gene. CDR3 protein: CASSSTGGATYQPQHF. The CDR3 DNA reads TGTGCCAGCTCATCGACAGGGGGTGCTACCTATCAGCCCCAGCATTTT.

As for this clone: Other DNA sequences in the sample encode the same CDR3. V is TRBV7-3 and J is TRBJ2-2, with D maybe TRBD2 (5 bases). Germline loops: CDR1 SGHTA, CDR2 FQGTGA. This CDR3 is 14 amino acids long. Trimming removed 3 bases at V and 1 base at J, with 6 bases between. The CDR3 DNA sequence: TGTGCCAGCAGCTTGGGGAGGAACACCGGGGAGCTGTTTTTT. This sequence encodes CASSLGRNTGELFF.

V is TRBV7-7 and J is TRBJ2-1, with a tentative D call TRBD2 (6 bases). V lost 1 base, J lost 14 bases, and 15 bases lay in between. The germline gives CDR1 SSHAT, CDR2 FNYEAQ (reference sequence). The CDR3 consists of 13 residues. CDR3 sequence: CASSLEFGVAEFF. CDR3 nucleotide sequence: TGTGCCAGCAGCTTAGAGTTCGGGGTAGCGGAGTTCTTC.

The chain has TRBV19 and TRBJ2-3, with no clear D. Trimming stripped 8 bases from V and 2 bases from J, with 8 bases between. The CDR3 length is 12 residues. The V gene's germline CDR1 is LNHDA and CDR2 SQIVND (reference sequence). The CDR3: CASSRNTDTQYF. The CDR3 nucleotides are TGTGCCAGTTCCAGAAACACAGATACGCAGTATTTT.

The V and J genes are TRBV9 and TRBJ2-1, with 9 nucleotides matching TRBD1. Germline lookup yields CDR1 SGDLS and CDR2 YYNGEE. With 0 bases clipped from V and 8 bases from J, the junction kept 0 bases outside the gene matches. The CDR3 spans 13 residues. CDR3 loop: CASSVGTGDEQFF. The CDR3 nucleotides read TGTGCCAGCAGCGTAGGGACAGGGGATGAGCAGTTCTTC.

This chain uses TRBV14 with TRBJ2-7; 12 bases fit TRBD1. After removal of 2 bases from V and 3 bases from J, the junction contained 8 bases not matched to a gene. Germline V gene data show CDR1 as SGHDN and CDR2 as FVKESK. This CDR3 comprises 17 residues. CDR3 nucleotide sequence: TGTGCCAGCAGCCAATGGGGACAGGGGGCGAAAGGCTACGAGCAGTACTTC. The encoded protein is CASSQWGQGAKGYEQYF. Looking up the rest from reference TRBV14 and TRBJ2-7 gives the full variable domain: EAGVTQFPSHSVIEKGQTVTLRCDPISGHDNLYWYRRVMGKEIKFLLHFVKESKQDESGMPNNRFLAERTGGTYSTLKVQPAELEDSGVYFCASSQWGQGAKGYEQYFGPGTRLTVT.

The CDR3, as DNA: TGTGCCAGCAGCGTAGGGGTCGGGAGGGCCCTCGATGAGCAGTTCTTC. Translated, it gives CASSVGVGRALDEQFF. The rearrangement joins TRBV9 to TRBJ2-1, with 8 bases matching TRBD2. Trimming took 0 bases from V and 8 from J; bases not matched to a gene: 10. CDR3 length: 16 amino acids. The V gene's germline CDR1 is SGDLS and CDR2 YYNGEE.

This clone was found once. V and J are TRBV18 and TRBJ1-2, with TRBD1 as a possible D gene (6 bases). Germline CDR1 and CDR2: KGHSH and LQKENI. The CDR3 spans 14 residues. The V gene lost 4 bases and the J gene lost 2 bases, with 11 bases spanning the gap. CDR3 bases: TGTGCCAGCTCACAAAGGGGGACCAACTATGGCTACACCTTC. Protein sequence: CASSQRGTNYGYTF.

The rearrangement joins TRBV29-1 to TRBJ2-2, with D possibly TRBD1 on 6 matching bases. The CDR3 spans 13 residues. Germline values: CDR1 SQVTM, CDR2 ANQGSEA. Trimming cost V 7 bases and J 4 bases, with 13 bases left between them. In DNA form, the CDR3 reads TGCAGCGCCCTCAGGGGAACCACCGGGGAGCTGTTTTTT. This gives the protein CSALRGTTGELFF.

This rearrangement joins TRBV19 to TRBJ2-3; 9 bases align to TRBD2. Germline CDR1 LNHDA, CDR2 SQIVND (reference sequence). V was clipped by 7 bases and J by 0 bases; unmatched bases: 8. The CDR3 is made up of 16 amino acids. The CDR3 region has the DNA TGTGCCAGTATGGAGGCGGGAGGGCAAAGCACAGATACGCAGTATTTT. Encoded protein: CASMEAGGQSTDTQYF.

This clone was detected a few times. The chain couples TRBV9 to TRBJ2-2; 12 nucleotides align to TRBD2. Germline V lookup: CDR1 SGDLS, CDR2 YYNGEE. J gave up 2 bases and V 1 base, and 3 bases lay outside the gene matches. The CDR3 is 17 amino acids. Here the CDR3 reads CASSVTSGRPNTGELFF. The CDR3 DNA is TGTGCCAGCAGCGTAACTAGCGGGAGGCCTAACACCGGGGAGCTGTTTTTT.

The rearrangement joins TRBV15 to TRBJ2-3; the match to TRBD2 covers 14 bases. CDR3 length: 16 residues. CDR1 and CDR2 from the germline V gene are LNHNV and YYDKDF (reference sequence). Losses at the gene ends were 3 bases for V and 3 bases for J; bases not matched to a gene: 2. CDR3 in amino acids: CATSSRLAGGTDTQYF. The DNA for the CDR3 is TGTGCCACCAGCAGCCGACTAGCGGGAGGGACAGATACGCAGTATTTT.

V is TRBV28 and J is TRBJ2-7, with D unresolved. Germline V gives CDR1 MDHEN, CDR2 SYDVKM. The CDR3 consists of 11 residues. Trimming cost V 11 bases and J 0 bases, with 8 bases left between them. This CDR3 reads CAVGSSYEQYF. CDR3 DNA sequence: TGTGCCGTTGGTAGCTCCTACGAGCAGTACTTC.

The gene calls are TRBV28 and TRBJ1-2; TRBD1 matches 10 bases. The CDR3 extends over 15 amino acids. Trimming at V came to 9 bases and at J to 3 bases, leaving 10 bases not matched to a gene. The V gene's germline CDR1 is MDHEN and CDR2 SYDVKM. CDR3 region: CASNPGTGEYYGYTF. The CDR3 nucleotides are TGTGCCAGTAATCCCGGGACAGGGGAATACTATGGCTACACCTTC.

The chain carries TRBV28 and TRBJ1-1; the D is unclear. CDR1 is MDHEN, CDR2 SYDVKM, per germline. Trimming took off 6 bases at V and 0 bases at J, with 11 bases between the two ends. CDR3 length: 14 amino acids. The CDR3: CASRLFNMNTEAFF. In DNA form, the CDR3 reads TGTGCCAGCAGACTCTTTAATATGAACACTGAAGCTTTCTTT.

The gene calls are TRBV6-5 and TRBJ2-5, with 9 nucleotides matching TRBD1. Matching the DNA end better, TRBJ2-7 makes the J call doubtful. CDR3 length: 15 residues. Germline CDR1 is MNHEY and CDR2 is SVGAGI. The CDR3, as DNA: TGTGCCAGCAGTTACTCGAAGGGACAGGGCCACGAGCAGTACTTC. Translating it yields CASSYSKGQGHEQYF.

This chain uses TRBV27 with TRBJ2-7; tentative D call: TRBD2 (6 bases). CDR3 length: 13 residues. Between the trimmed V and J ends, which lost 4 bases and 7 bases, there was a span of 14 bases. Germline CDR1 is MNHEY and CDR2 is SMNVEV (reference sequence). The CDR3 sequence: CASSWIGAGEQYF. DNA of the CDR3: TGTGCCAGCAGTTGGATAGGGGCGGGGGAGCAGTACTTC.